The entry below gives a single T cell receptor beta chain sequence along with its context. The antigen remains undetermined. The data stem from a study of cytomegalovirus exposure and HLA in healthy donors. Study overall: The same platform was used for the 120 validation repertoires and the approximately 670 first-cohort repertoires, a later analysis reported.

Profiled with immunoSEQ multiplex PCR; TCRdb holds only in-frame clones, not every one. The table includes some 170,000 clones, more than 75% detected once. The donors were members of the validation cohort, which comprised 120 subjects and was separate from the first cohort of fewer than 700 subjects. CDR3 length: 14 amino acids. Germline trimming cut 5 bases from V and 4 bases from J; bases unmatched to any gene: 4. Germline V gene lookup returns CDR1 MGHRA and CDR2 YSYEKL. Findings of the study overall: Rarity marked most TCR sequences, yet some public TCRs occurred in many donors.

The sample consisted of PBMCs. This sequence joins TRBV4-1 and TRBJ2-7; 11 bases fit TRBD2. The receptor was derived from a man aged 25-40 years in good health and CMV-seropositive. CDR3 region: CASSATSGTYEQYF. The CDR3 DNA follows: TGCGCCAGCAGCGCGACTAGCGGGACGTACGAGCAGTACTTC.